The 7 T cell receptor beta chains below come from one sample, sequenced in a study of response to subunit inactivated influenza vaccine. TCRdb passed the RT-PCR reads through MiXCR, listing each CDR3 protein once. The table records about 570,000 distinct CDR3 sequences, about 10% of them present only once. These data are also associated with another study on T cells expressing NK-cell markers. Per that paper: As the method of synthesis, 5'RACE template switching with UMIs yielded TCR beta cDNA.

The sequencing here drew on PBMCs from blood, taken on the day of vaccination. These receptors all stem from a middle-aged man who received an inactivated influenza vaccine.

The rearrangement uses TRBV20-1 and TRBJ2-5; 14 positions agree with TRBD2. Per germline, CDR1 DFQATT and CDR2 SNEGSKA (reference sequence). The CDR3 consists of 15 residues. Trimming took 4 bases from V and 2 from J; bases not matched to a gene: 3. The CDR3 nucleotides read TGCAGTGCTAAGGGGACTAGCGGGAGTCAAGAGACCCAGTACTTC. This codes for CSAKGTSGSQETQYF.

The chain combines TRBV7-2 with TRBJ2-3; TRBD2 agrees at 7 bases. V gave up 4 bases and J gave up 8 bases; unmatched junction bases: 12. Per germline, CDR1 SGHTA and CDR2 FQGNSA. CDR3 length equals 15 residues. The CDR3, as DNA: TGTGCCAGCAGCTCCGGACTAGTGGGGCTTGGTACGCAGTATTTT. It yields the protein CASSSGLVGLGTQYF. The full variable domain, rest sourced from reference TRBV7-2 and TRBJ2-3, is GAGVSQSPSNKVTEKGKDVELRCDPISGHTALYWYRQSLGQGLEFLIYFQGNSAPDKSGLPSDRFSAERTGGSVSTLTIQRTQQEDSAVYLCASSSGLVGLGTQYFGPGTRLTVL.

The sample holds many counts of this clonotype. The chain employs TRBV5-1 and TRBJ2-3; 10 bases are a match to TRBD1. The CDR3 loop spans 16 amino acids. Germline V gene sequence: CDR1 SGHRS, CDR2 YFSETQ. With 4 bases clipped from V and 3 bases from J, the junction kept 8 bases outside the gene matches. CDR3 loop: CASSHGQGGRTDTQYF. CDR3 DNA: TGCGCCAGCAGCCACGGACAGGGGGGACGGACAGATACGCAGTATTTT.

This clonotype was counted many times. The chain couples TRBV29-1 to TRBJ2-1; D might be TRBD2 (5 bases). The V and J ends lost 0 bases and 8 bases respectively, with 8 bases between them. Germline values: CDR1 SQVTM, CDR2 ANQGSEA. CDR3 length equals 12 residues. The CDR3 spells CSVEERVDEQFF. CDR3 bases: TGCAGCGTTGAAGAGAGGGTGGATGAGCAGTTCTTC.

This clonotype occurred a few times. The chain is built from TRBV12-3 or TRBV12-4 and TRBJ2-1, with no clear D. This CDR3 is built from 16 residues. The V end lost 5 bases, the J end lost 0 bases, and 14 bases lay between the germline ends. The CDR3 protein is CASSPWTFYSYNEQFF. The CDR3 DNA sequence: TGTGCCAGCAGTCCCTGGACCTTCTACTCCTACAATGAGCAGTTCTTC.

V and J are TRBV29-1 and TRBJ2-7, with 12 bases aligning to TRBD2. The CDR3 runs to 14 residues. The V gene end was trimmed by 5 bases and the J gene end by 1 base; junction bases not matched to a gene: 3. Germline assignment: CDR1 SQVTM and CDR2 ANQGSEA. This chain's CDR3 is CSVTLAGGSYEQYF. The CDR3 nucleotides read TGCAGCGTTACGCTAGCGGGGGGGTCCTACGAGCAGTACTTC.

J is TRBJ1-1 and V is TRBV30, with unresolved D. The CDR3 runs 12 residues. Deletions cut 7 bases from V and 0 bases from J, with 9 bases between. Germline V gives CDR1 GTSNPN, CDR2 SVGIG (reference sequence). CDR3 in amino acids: CAFREMNTEAFF. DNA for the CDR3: TGTGCCTTCCGGGAGATGAACACTGAAGCTTTCTTT.